These 8 T cell receptor beta chains originate from one sample sequenced in a study of beta chain features in type 1 diabetes. The sequenced template was cDNA made from the entire isolated RNA. Assay used: immunoSEQ multiplex PCR; TCRdb lists only in-frame clones, some missing. The table has around 320,000 clones, approximately 15% seen once. Sample: central memory CD4+ T cells from blood. The receptors were sampled from a man aged 25 to 40 in good health.

Points on this clone: Other DNA variants within this sample encode the same CDR3. The genes are TRBV4-2 and TRBJ2-1, with D uncertain. The germline V gene has CDR1 LGHNA and CDR2 YNFKEQ. This CDR3 is 13 amino acids long. V lost 0 bases to trimming and J lost 7 bases, with 7 bases between them. CDR3 residues: CASSQEGRNEQFF. The CDR3 nucleotides are TGTGCCAGCAGCCAAGAGGGTAGAAATGAGCAGTTCTTC.

The chain couples TRBV15 to TRBJ2-2; no firm D call. The CDR3 loop spans 16 amino acids. From germline, CDR1 is LNHNV and CDR2 YYDKDF (reference sequence). The ends were cut back, 0 bases at V and 1 base at J, with 9 bases in the middle. The CDR3 loop is CATSRDLERNTGELFF. CDR3 nucleotide sequence: TGTGCCACCAGCAGAGATCTAGAACGGAACACCGGGGAGCTGTTTTTT.

The V gene is TRBV5-1, the J gene TRBJ2-3, with TRBD2 matching 12 bases. The V and J ends lost 3 bases and 2 bases, in that order; junction bases with no gene match: 7. The CDR3 loop spans 17 amino acids. Germline V CDR1 and CDR2: SGHRS, YFSETQ. The CDR3 loop is CASSSPSGGASTDTQYF. Here the CDR3 DNA reads TGCGCCAGCAGCTCCCCTAGCGGGGGGGCTTCCACAGATACGCAGTATTTT.

This clone showed up just a few times. The chain combines TRBV14 with TRBJ1-4; no firm D call. Looked up from germline, CDR1 is SGHDN and CDR2 is FVKESK. The CDR3 totals 15 residues. Trimming took 4 bases from V and 0 from J, leaving 9 bases between them. CDR3 coding DNA: TGTGCCAGCAGCCCCTCAAGTGCAACTAATGAAAAACTGTTTTTT. Translation gives CASSPSSATNEKLFF.

In this sample, this clone turned up a few times. The chain recombines TRBV5-1 with TRBJ1-2; 9 bases are a match to TRBD1. After removal of 2 bases from V and 9 bases from J, the junction contained 11 bases not matched to a gene. Germline CDR1 and CDR2: SGHRS and YFSETQ. The CDR3 extends over 15 amino acids. The CDR3 coding sequence is TGCGCCAGCAGCTTCGGGACAGGGCAGGCCTACAGCTACACCTTC. Its translation is CASSFGTGQAYSYTF.

This clone was observed a handful of times. The rearrangement links TRBV2 to TRBJ2-7; 7 bases line up with TRBD1. Per the germline V gene, CDR1 is SNHLY and CDR2 is FYNNEI. This CDR3 is built from 12 residues. J lost 6 bases, V lost 8 bases, and 7 bases had no gene match. CDR3 sequence reads: CASSDRAVEQYF. CDR3 sequence (DNA): TGTGCCAGCTCCGACAGGGCCGTCGAGCAGTACTTC.

The gene calls are TRBV7-8 and TRBJ1-2; 11 bases map to TRBD1. In germline, CDR1 is SGHVS, CDR2 FQNEAQ. The CDR3 spans 17 residues. The V gene end was trimmed by 4 bases and the J gene end by 3 bases; junction bases not matched to a gene: 10. The CDR3 nucleotides are TGTGCCAGCAGCTCGATATGGACAGGGGGCGTAGACTATGGCTACACCTTC. Its protein is CASSSIWTGGVDYGYTF.

A few counts support this clone. The J gene is TRBJ2-7, the V gene TRBV27; TRBD2 matches 13 bases. V was pared by 8 bases and J by 2 bases, with 9 bases of the junction left unmatched. Germline V gene sequence: CDR1 MNHEY, CDR2 SMNVEV (reference sequence). The CDR3 contains 16 residues. The CDR3 DNA follows: TGTGCCAGCCCCAGAAGGACTAGCGGGAGCCCCTACGAGCAGTACGTC. Its protein is CASPRRTSGSPYEQYV.